The 2 T cell receptor beta chains below all came from one sample that was sequenced in a study of Ad26.COV2.S vaccination and SARS-CoV-2 variants. The table came from immunoSEQ multiplex PCR; TCRdb's copy has only in-frame clones and leaves some out. The sample yields approximately 350,000 clones, roughly 85% seen once. The treatment: some 20 received Ad26.COV2.S at low or high dose, single or two shots; roughly five received placebo; per-sample allocation not given. The samples were gathered on day 63 after the first injection of vaccine or placebo. The starting material was peripheral blood, obtained in a trial of Ad26.COV2.S vaccine versus placebo. Receptors originate from a person between 18 and 65 years old who received the Ad26.COV2.S COVID-19 vaccine or a placebo.

The V and J genes are TRBV7-2 and TRBJ1-1, with D possibly TRBD1 on 6 matching bases. V dropped 5 bases and J dropped 11 bases, with 21 bases sitting between them. CDR3 length: 14 residues. Germline V gene lookup returns CDR1 SGHTA and CDR2 FQGNSA. CDR3: CASSATGIPFGAFF. In DNA form, the CDR3 reads TGTGCCAGCAGCGCCACAGGGATACCCTTCGGGGCTTTCTTT.

The chain combines TRBV6-1 with TRBJ1-5; D gene ambiguous. This CDR3 is built from 15 residues. From germline, CDR1 is MNHNS and CDR2 SASEGT. Trimming took 2 bases from V and 0 from J, leaving 8 bases between them. This CDR3 reads CASSEPRNSNQPQHF. CDR3 coding DNA: TGTGCCAGCAGTGAACCCCGAAATAGCAATCAGCCCCAGCATTTT.